A single T cell receptor (beta chain) is shown here with its context. The antigen is undetermined. This CDR3 region has 12 residues. Germline values: CDR1 SGHTA, CDR2 FQGNSA. Total RNA isolation used whole blood (no T cell sorting was performed). These data come from a study of monozygotic twins with inflammatory bowel disease. Broader study findings: None of the different T cell subtypes could be distinguished from one another.

TCRdb re-called the 5' RACE reads and catalogs CDR3 proteins one per entry, DNA excluded. This listing includes hundreds of thousands of distinct CDR3 sequences. Specimen: blood. The chain employs TRBV7-2 and TRBJ2-7. The TCR was taken from a human donor with ulcerative colitis or Crohn's disease, or a healthy co-twin of an affected twin (not recorded which). Here the CDR3 reads CASSSEVYEQYF. Variable domain in full (rest from reference TRBV7-2 and TRBJ2-7): GAGVSQSPSNKVTEKGKDVELRCDPISGHTALYWYRQSLGQGLEFLIYFQGNSAPDKSGLPSDRFSAERTGGSVSTLTIQRTQQEDSAVYLCASSSEVYEQYFGPGTRLTVT.